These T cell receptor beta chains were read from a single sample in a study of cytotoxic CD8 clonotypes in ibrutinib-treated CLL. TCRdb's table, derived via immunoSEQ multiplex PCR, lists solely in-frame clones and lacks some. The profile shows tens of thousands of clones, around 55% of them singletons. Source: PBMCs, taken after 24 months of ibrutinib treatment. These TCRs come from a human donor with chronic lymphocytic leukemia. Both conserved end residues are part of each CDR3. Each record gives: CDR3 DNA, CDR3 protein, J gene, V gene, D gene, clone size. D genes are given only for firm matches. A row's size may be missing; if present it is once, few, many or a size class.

TGTGCCAGTAGTCTTCAGGGGAAGTCTGGAAACACCATATATTTT CASSLQGKSGNTIYF TRBJ1-3 TRBV19 . .
TGTGCCAGCAGCTTGAGACCGCTGAAAGAGACCCAGTACTTC CASSLRPLKETQYF TRBJ2-5 TRBV5-6 . .
TGTGCCAGCACCCCCTCGGAGAGGAACAATGAGCAGTTCTTC CASTPSERNNEQFF TRBJ2-1 TRBV6-5 . .
TGCGCCAGCAGCCCTTCCTTGAGCTCCTACAATGAGCAGTTCTTC CASSPSLSSYNEQFF TRBJ2-1 TRBV5-1 . medium-sized
TGTGCCAGCTCATCAGGGCTTAGTGGTGAGCAGTTCTTC CASSSGLSGEQFF TRBJ2-1 TRBV18 . many
TGTGCCATCAGGGGACGCATGGGGGACACTGAAGCTTTCTTT CAIRGRMGDTEAFF TRBJ1-1 TRBV10-3 . many
TGTGCCAGCAGTTTGGATTTAGGGAGGACAGATACGCAGTATTTT CASSLDLGRTDTQYF TRBJ2-3 TRBV27 . .
TGCGCCAGCAGCTTGGGGGCGAGCTCCTACAATGAGCAGTTCTTC CASSLGASSYNEQFF TRBJ2-1 TRBV5-1 . .
TGCGCCAGCAGCATCCGGACAGGCAACACCGGGGAGCTGTTTTTT CASSIRTGNTGELFF TRBJ2-2 TRBV5-1 TRBD1 .
TGTGCCAACGAGGGACACACGAACACCGGGGAGCTGTTTTTT CANEGHTNTGELFF TRBJ2-2 TRBV7-9 . few
TGTGCCAGCAGTTTGATACACTCTAGCGGGGGACTCAATGAGCAGTTCTTC CASSLIHSSGGLNEQFF TRBJ2-1 TRBV28 TRBD2 .
TGCAGCGTTGAAGATCTCGGGGGAACCTACGAGCAGTACTTC CSVEDLGGTYEQYF TRBJ2-7 TRBV29-1 . .
TGTGCCAGCAGTCCCGGGCTAAAGGGCGGTCCTCCCTACGAGCAGTACTTC CASSPGLKGGPPYEQYF TRBJ2-7 TRBV27 . few
TGTGCCAGCTCCCAAACTAGCGGCGAGCAGTACTTC CASSQTSGEQYF TRBJ2-7 TRBV18 TRBD2 .
TGTGCCAGTAGTACACAGACAGGGTTCGAAGAGACCCAGTACTTC CASSTQTGFEETQYF TRBJ2-5 TRBV19 TRBD1 few
TGTGCCTGGAGTTTGGACAGAGGACAGAAAAAACTGTTTTTT CAWSLDRGQKKLFF TRBJ1-4 TRBV30 . .
TGTGCCAGCAGTCTCCAGGGGAATCCTAATGAAAAACTGTTTTTT CASSLQGNPNEKLFF TRBJ1-4 TRBV6-5 . few
TGCGCCAGCAGTGAGGGTGGGGACAGGGACACTGAAGCTTTCTTT CASSEGGDRDTEAFF TRBJ1-1 TRBV10-2 TRBD1 .
TGCGCCAGCAGCTCAACACTGGGAGATACGCAGTATTTT CASSSTLGDTQYF TRBJ2-3 TRBV5-1 . .
TGTGCCAGTATCATGTCCGGCGCCTCAGGGGCCAACGTCCTGACTTTC CASIMSGASGANVLTF TRBJ2-6 TRBV19 . .
TGTGCCAGCAGCCCGTGGGGAGACAGCTCCTACAATGAGCAGTTCTTC CASSPWGDSSYNEQFF TRBJ2-1 TRBV5-6 . .
TGTGCCAGCAGTATGCGTTTGACAGGGGGTAATGAAAAACTGTTTTTT CASSMRLTGGNEKLFF TRBJ1-4 TRBV2 TRBD1 many
TGTGCCAGCAGCTTCGAAGGGACAGCCTACAATGAGCAGTTCTTC CASSFEGTAYNEQFF TRBJ2-1 TRBV7-9 TRBD1 .
TGTGCCAGCTCACCATTGGTGGACAGGGCCTTTAACTATGGCTACACCTTC CASSPLVDRAFNYGYTF TRBJ1-2 TRBV18 TRBD1 .
TGTGCCAGCTCACCCCCTACCCTATCTTGGGAGACCCAGTACTTC CASSPPTLSWETQYF TRBJ2-5 TRBV18 . .
TGCGCCAGCAGCCAACCTGACCCCGGCAAGCAGTACTTC CASSQPDPGKQYF TRBJ2-7 TRBV4-1 . few
TGTGCCCGGTCAGCGTCCTCTGGAAACACCATATATTTT CARSASSGNTIYF TRBJ1-3 TRBV2 . few
TGTGCCAGCAGTGACGGACAGGCTGGGGCCAACGTCCTGACTTTC CASSDGQAGANVLTF TRBJ2-6 TRBV6-1 TRBD1 few
TGTGCCAGTAGTATAGGGGCAACAGGGGCCGGGGAGCTGTTTTTT CASSIGATGAGELFF TRBJ2-2 TRBV19 TRBD1 .
TGTGCCAGTGGACTAGCCTCCTACAATGAGCAGTTCTTC CASGLASYNEQFF TRBJ2-1 TRBV27 TRBD2 .
TGTGCCAGTAGTACCGACGGCAGCTCCTACAATGAGCAGTTCTTC CASSTDGSSYNEQFF TRBJ2-1 TRBV19 . many
TGCAGCGTCAGGGGCTACTCCTACGAGCAGTACTTC CSVRGYSYEQYF TRBJ2-7 TRBV29-1 . .
TGTGCCAGCGGTGGTGGCGACCAGGTTTTT CASGGGDQVF TRBJ1-4 TRBV25-1 . .
TGTGCCAGCACTTTACGGGGGTTAAGCGAGCAGTACTTC CASTLRGLSEQYF TRBJ2-7 TRBV6-5 . .
TGCACCAGCAGCCATCGTAAGGGGGGAGAGACCCAGTACTTC CTSSHRKGGETQYF TRBJ2-5 TRBV1 . .
TGTGCCAGCAGCCACAACACCGGGGAGCTGTTTTTT CASSHNTGELFF TRBJ2-2 TRBV6-5 . few
TGTGCCAGCAGCTTAGGAGGCCAAGGGGGGGACATTCAGTACTTC CASSLGGQGGDIQYF TRBJ2-4 TRBV11-2 . .
TGTGCCAGCAGTTCCCCCGGACTAGGAGGGAATGAGCAGTTCTTC CASSSPGLGGNEQFF TRBJ2-1 TRBV28 TRBD2 .
TGCGCCAGCAATAGGGACGGGGCGAGGGACACCGGGGAGCTGTTTTTT CASNRDGARDTGELFF TRBJ2-2 TRBV5-1 . .
TGCAGCGTCCGGCAGGACAGAGCTAAGGATGCAGATACGCAGTATTTT CSVRQDRAKDADTQYF TRBJ2-3 TRBV29-1 . .
TGTGCCAGCAGTGGGGGTTTGGGGGGATCACCCCTCCACTTT CASSGGLGGSPLHF TRBJ1-6 TRBV2 . .
TGTGCCAGCAGTTTGACAGGGGACTCACCCCTCCACTTT CASSLTGDSPLHF TRBJ1-6 TRBV28 TRBD1 .
TGTGCCAGCAGCTTAGGGGATCGGGTTGCAGATACGCAGTATTTT CASSLGDRVADTQYF TRBJ2-3 TRBV11-2 . .
TGTGCCAGCAGTTACTCGTTAAGGGGGGCGGCTTTCTTT CASSYSLRGAAFF TRBJ1-1 TRBV6-5 . once
TGCAGCGCTGGACCGACTTTGGATGAGCAGTTCTTC CSAGPTLDEQFF TRBJ2-1 TRBV29-1 . .
TGTGCCAGCAGCGTAGCGGGGGGCTTCGGTTCCTACGAGCAGTACTTC CASSVAGGFGSYEQYF TRBJ2-7 TRBV9 . .
TGCGCCAGCAGCCCCGGAGGCGTGGGGATCACAGATACGCAGTATTTT CASSPGGVGITDTQYF TRBJ2-3 TRBV5-1 . few
TGTGCCAGCAGCCGCGAAGGGGCCTGGGAGACCCAGTACTTC CASSREGAWETQYF TRBJ2-5 TRBV5-4 . .
TGTGCCAGCAGTTTAAAAAGGGTCACTGAAGCTTTCTTT CASSLKRVTEAFF TRBJ1-1 TRBV28 . .
TGCGCCAGCAGCCAGACAGTTTATAATTCACCCCTCCACTTT CASSQTVYNSPLHF TRBJ1-6 TRBV5-1 . once
TGTGCCATCAGCCGCGGCGATGAGCAGTTCTTC CAISRGDEQFF TRBJ2-1 TRBV10-3 . .